The 10 T cell receptor beta chains given below trace back to one sample, sequenced in a study of cytomegalovirus exposure and HLA in healthy donors. Amplification used 60 Vbeta primers and 13 Jbeta primers. Libraries were prepared by immunoSEQ multiplex PCR; TCRdb keeps only in-frame clonotypes and omits some of them. The sample records roughly 100,000 clones, about 69% being singletons. The sequenced material came from PBMCs. Receptors originate from a human donor in good health.

CDR3 protein: CASSRGTGSSYEQYF. The CDR3 DNA sequence: TGTGCCAGTAGTCGGGGGACAGGGAGCTCCTACGAGCAGTACTTC. V and J are TRBV19 and TRBJ2-7, with 9 bases matching TRBD1. The CDR3 covers 15 residues. Trimming at V came to 5 bases and at J to 0 bases, leaving 5 bases not matched to a gene. Germline V gene data show CDR1 as LNHDA and CDR2 as SQIVND (reference sequence).

V usage is TRBV7-3 and J usage is TRBJ1-1; TRBD1 agrees at 9 bases. In germline, CDR1 is SGHTA, CDR2 FQGTGA. J gave up 3 bases and V 2 bases, and 1 base lay outside the gene matches. The CDR3 is 14 amino acids. CDR3 in DNA: TGTGCCAGCAGCTTAGACAGGGGGGACACTGAAGCTTTCTTT. Translating gives CASSLDRGDTEAFF.

This clone appeared a few times. V is TRBV27 and J is TRBJ1-2, with 7 bases fitting TRBD1. The CDR3 sequence is 12 residues long. Trimming at V came to 8 bases and at J to 4 bases, leaving 4 bases not matched to a gene. Per germline, CDR1 MNHEY and CDR2 SMNVEV (reference sequence). The CDR3 spells CASRGGLYGYTF. In DNA, the CDR3 is TGTGCCAGCCGAGGGGGCCTCTATGGCTACACCTTC.

V usage is TRBV7-8 and J usage is TRBJ2-5; 13 bases line up with TRBD2. The end of the DNA fits TRBJ2-7 better, so the J call may be wrong. Germline CDR1 reads SGHVS; CDR2 reads FQNEAQ. This CDR3 is 18 amino acids long. CDR3 sequence (DNA): TGTGCCAGCAGTCAAACATTTCGGACTAGCGGGAGCTCCTACGAGCAGTACTTC. Protein: CASSQTFRTSGSSYEQYF.

This chain joins TRBV6-1 and TRBJ2-3, with TRBD2 as a possible D gene (6 bases). The CDR3 runs to 12 residues. V lost 6 bases to trimming and J lost 7 bases, with 11 bases between them. Germline assignment: CDR1 MNHNS and CDR2 SASEGT. Here the CDR3 DNA reads TGTGCCAGCAGCGGGACTCACTATACGCAGTATTTT. Protein product: CASSGTHYTQYF.

The chain has TRBV9 and TRBJ2-3; D not resolved. V was pared by 0 bases and J by 0 bases, with 8 bases between. The CDR3 has 15 residues. The germline CDR1 and CDR2 sequences are SGDLS and YYNGEE. The chain's CDR3 is CASSVDIFSTDTQYF. The CDR3 DNA follows: TGTGCCAGCAGCGTAGATATATTCAGCACAGATACGCAGTATTTT.

The chain combines TRBV19 with TRBJ2-7; 8 nucleotides line up with TRBD2. V trimming: 4 bases; J trimming: 2 bases; junction bases outside the gene matches: 1. Germline lookup yields CDR1 LNHDA and CDR2 SQIVND (reference sequence). This CDR3 is built from 13 residues. CDR3 coding DNA: TGTGCCAGTAGTACCGGGAGGGCCTACGAGCAGTACTTC. Translation gives CASSTGRAYEQYF. Full variable domain (remainder filled in from reference TRBV19 and TRBJ2-7): DGGITQSPKYLFRKEGQNVTLSCEQNLNHDAMYWYRQDPGQGLRLIYYSQIVNDFQKGDIAEGYSVSREKKESFPLTVTSAQKNPTAFYLCASSTGRAYEQYFGPGTRLTVT.

The V and J genes are TRBV19 and TRBJ1-1; a possible D gene is TRBD1 (5 bases). The germline V and J ends were trimmed by 3 bases and 5 bases, with 16 bases remaining between them. Per the germline V gene, CDR1 is LNHDA and CDR2 is SQIVND (reference sequence). CDR3 size: 15 residues. The CDR3 region has the DNA TGTGCCAGTAGTATCAAGGGGCCCACGGCGACTGAAGCTTTCTTT. This codes for CASSIKGPTATEAFF.

This clone has only one observation. The rearrangement links TRBV27 to TRBJ2-7; D unclear. Germline values: CDR1 MNHEY, CDR2 SMNVEV (reference sequence). The CDR3 has 11 amino acids. V was pared by 7 bases and J by 0 bases, with 4 bases between. The CDR3 DNA reads as TGTGCCAGCACCAGCTCCTACGAGCAGTACTTC. Its protein product is CASTSSYEQYF.

The chain carries TRBV19 and TRBJ1-1; TRBD1 matches at 7 bases. Germline assignment: CDR1 LNHDA and CDR2 SQIVND (reference sequence). The CDR3 spans 15 residues. With V trimmed by 0 bases and J by 4 bases, 5 bases remained unmatched. The CDR3 sequence is CASSIDRTGGTEAFF. The CDR3 region has the DNA TGTGCCAGTAGTATAGACAGGACAGGCGGCACTGAAGCTTTCTTT.